Listed below are T cell receptor beta chains from one sample, sequenced in a study of cytomegalovirus exposure and HLA in healthy donors. The table came from immunoSEQ multiplex PCR; TCRdb's copy has only in-frame clones and leaves some out. Found here are 95,000 to 110,000 clones; the top ten clones hold about 3%. The sequenced sample was PBMCs. The source of these receptors is a man aged 35-49 years in good health and CMV-seronegative. CDR3s leave out the opening cysteine and the closing phenylalanine or tryptophan. The order of the fields is V gene, CDR3 protein.

V gene: TRBV7-9; CDR3 protein: ASSLSGEQF
V gene: TRBV5-6; CDR3 protein: ASSLAGVLSNQPQH
V gene: TRBV11-2; CDR3 protein: ASSLGYDTQY
V gene: TRBV27; CDR3 protein: ASSGGTVMNTEAF
V gene: TRBV5-1; CDR3 protein: ASSLGQGKPYEQY
V gene: TRBV19; CDR3 protein: ASTSRMGTDTQY
V gene: TRBV19; CDR3 protein: ASSLSTGGYT
V gene: TRBV7-9; CDR3 protein: ASSPSTGRAYEQY
V gene: TRBV10-2; CDR3 protein: ASRGQYGYT
V gene: TRBV7-6; CDR3 protein: ASSPGQGGNEQF
V gene: TRBV2; CDR3 protein: ASSVGGQDYGYT
V gene: TRBV7-8; CDR3 protein: ASSRGTGSTDTQY
V gene: TRBV18; CDR3 protein: ASSPWTGDYEQY
V gene: TRBV11-2; CDR3 protein: ASSPVNRGRSPLH
V gene: TRBV4-1; CDR3 protein: ASSQAPGQGAYNEQF
V gene: TRBV14; CDR3 protein: ASSLGGYNSPLH
V gene: TRBV18; CDR3 protein: ASQNLNTEAF
V gene: TRBV5-6; CDR3 protein: ASSLGDREAF
V gene: TRBV2; CDR3 protein: ASMGSYYGYT
V gene: TRBV7-8; CDR3 protein: ASSFSGGPEEQY
V gene: TRBV7-9; CDR3 protein: ASTPLNTEAF
V gene: TRBV20-1; CDR3 protein: SAQEPPGQY
V gene: TRBV7-9; CDR3 protein: ASSSGGGNTEAF
V gene: TRBV30; CDR3 protein: AWSNSGGAYEQY
V gene: TRBV18; CDR3 protein: ASSRGQEEKLF
V gene: TRBV28; CDR3 protein: AGRPKGGNTIY
V gene: TRBV6-5; CDR3 protein: ASQEGSATNEKLF
V gene: TRBV19; CDR3 protein: ASSMRANYGYT
V gene: TRBV7-8; CDR3 protein: ASNTAGGQPQH
V gene: TRBV7-2; CDR3 protein: ASSSSDRLNVEKLF
V gene: TRBV20-1; CDR3 protein: SARLSGELF
V gene: TRBV28; CDR3 protein: ATRGTSGYSYEQY
V gene: TRBV9; CDR3 protein: ASSVGASGFTDTQY
V gene: TRBV7-9; CDR3 protein: ASSPSAETQY
V gene: TRBV14; CDR3 protein: ASSQAPTLGNEQF
V gene: TRBV7-2; CDR3 protein: ASSSTIEETQY
V gene: TRBV7-2; CDR3 protein: ASSSYRQGLEFGYT
V gene: TRBV5-1; CDR3 protein: ASSLAPTGGDNEQF
V gene: TRBV30; CDR3 protein: AWSPGQGAKF
V gene: TRBV28; CDR3 protein: ASSLASGDTEAF
V gene: TRBV6-5; CDR3 protein: ASSGPAGGSYEQY
V gene: TRBV5-4; CDR3 protein: ASSFGQGSSYEQY
V gene: TRBV5-4; CDR3 protein: ASSPGLAGPGGYNEQF
V gene: TRBV5-1; CDR3 protein: ASSLGGNEKLF
V gene: TRBV18; CDR3 protein: ASSLLNTEAF
V gene: TRBV5-6; CDR3 protein: ASSLDTGGHGYT
V gene: TRBV19; CDR3 protein: ASSIARGVTDTQY
V gene: TRBV28; CDR3 protein: ASSPSSGRTYYNEQF
V gene: TRBV4-3; CDR3 protein: ASSQEQGAYEQY
V gene: TRBV28; CDR3 protein: ASSAGTGASPLH
V gene: TRBV5-1; CDR3 protein: ASSSYSNQPQH
V gene: TRBV4-3; CDR3 protein: ASSLRHSGLAGGPSTDTQY
V gene: TRBV18; CDR3 protein: ASSGTTYEQY
V gene: TRBV29-1; CDR3 protein: SVYRDRTGEYGYT
V gene: TRBV19; CDR3 protein: ASSSLPFGGGVQETQY
V gene: TRBV6-5; CDR3 protein: ASSSTGGAGYT
V gene: TRBV25-1; CDR3 protein: ASSGRTGRNTIY
V gene: TRBV27; CDR3 protein: ASSLLSGLYNEQF
V gene: TRBV6-5; CDR3 protein: ASKAGASGTYEQY